The rows below give T cell receptor beta chains drawn from one sample of a study of blood T cell repertoires in COVID-19. Some clones are missing from TCRdb's copy, which holds only in-frame ones; the method was immunoSEQ multiplex PCR. The repertoire holds roughly 140,000 clones, with 80% as singletons. The sample taken for sequencing was peripheral blood. Receptors were obtained from a woman in her forties or fifties with acute or convalescent COVID-19. Both conserved end residues are part of each CDR3. A D gene is named only where the DNA matches it firmly. Expanded clones get a size class; other rows say once, few or many, or leave the size out.

J gene	D gene	V gene	clone size	CDR3 protein	CDR3 DNA
TRBJ2-3	TRBD1	TRBV19	once	CASSTSQGAVTQYF	TGTGCCAGTAGTACCTCTCAGGGGGCTGTTACGCAGTATTTT
TRBJ2-3	.	TRBV28	.	CASSFGSSVEYF	TGTGCCAGCAGTTTCGGGTCCTCAGTAGAGTATTTT
TRBJ2-7	.	TRBV19	few	CASATQISYEQYF	TGTGCCAGTGCCACGCAGATTTCCTACGAGCAGTACTTC
TRBJ1-6	.	TRBV6-5	.	CASRVKPQGGVALHF	TGTGCCAGCAGGGTTAAGCCTCAAGGTGGAGTAGCCCTCCACTTT
TRBJ1-2	.	TRBV27	.	CASSPTGRGGYTF	TGTGCCAGCAGTCCTACAGGGAGAGGAGGCTACACCTTC
TRBJ2-7	TRBD1	TRBV7-2	.	CASSLDGGQGIDEQYF	TGTGCCAGCAGCTTAGACGGAGGACAGGGTATCGACGAGCAGTACTTC
TRBJ1-2	.	TRBV7-2	.	CASSLGGQRYGYTF	TGTGCCAGCAGCTTAGGAGGACAAAGATATGGCTACACCTTC
TRBJ1-6	.	TRBV2	.	CASMGGRNSPLHF	TGTGCCAGCATGGGGGGGAGGAATTCACCCCTCCACTTT
TRBJ2-2	TRBD1	TRBV9	.	CASTAGTGTAGELFF	TGTGCCAGCACCGCCGGGACAGGAACAGCCGGGGAGCTGTTTTTT
TRBJ1-6	.	TRBV12-3/TRBV12-4	once	CASSATRRPLHF	TGTGCCAGCAGTGCTACCCGCCGTCCCCTCCACTTT
TRBJ2-1	TRBD2	TRBV2	many	CASTGLAGINEQFF	TGTGCCAGCACGGGACTAGCGGGGATCAATGAGCAGTTCTTC
TRBJ2-3	.	TRBV7-9	.	CASSLAIGISADTQYF	TGTGCCAGCAGCTTAGCAATCGGGATCTCAGCAGATACGCAGTATTTT
TRBJ2-5	TRBD1	TRBV7-9	.	CASSRQWDRAPYQETQYF	TGTGCCAGCAGCCGTCAATGGGACAGGGCACCCTATCAAGAGACCCAGTACTTC
TRBJ1-6	.	TRBV19	.	CASSGGAGTFINSPLHF	TGTGCCAGTAGTGGAGGGGCAGGCACCTTTATCAATTCACCCCTCCACTTT
TRBJ1-1	TRBD1	TRBV2	.	CASKLGQVSFF	TGTGCCAGCAAGTTAGGACAGGTATCTTTCTTT
TRBJ2-1	.	TRBV7-9	.	CASSFESGGQNEQFF	TGTGCCAGCAGCTTTGAGTCCGGGGGACAGAATGAGCAGTTCTTC
TRBJ2-1	.	TRBV7-9	.	CASSPPQATATSYNEQFF	TGTGCCAGCAGCCCCCCACAGGCCACCGCTACCAGTTACAATGAGCAGTTCTTC
TRBJ2-6	.	TRBV28	.	CASSFPKTGANVLTF	TGTGCCAGCAGTTTCCCTAAAACCGGGGCCAACGTCCTGACTTTC
TRBJ2-7	TRBD2	TRBV2	.	CASRRGATRDEQYF	TGTGCCAGCAGGCGGGGGGCGACGAGGGACGAGCAGTACTTC
TRBJ1-6	.	TRBV20-1	once	CSARQGNPLHF	TGCAGTGCTAGACAGGGCAATCCCCTCCACTTT
TRBJ2-1	.	TRBV5-6	.	CASSFGTTYNEQFF	TGTGCCAGCAGCTTCGGTACCACCTACAATGAGCAGTTCTTC
TRBJ1-2	.	TRBV24-1	.	CATSEEGYGYTF	TGTGCCACCAGTGAGGAGGGCTATGGCTACACCTTC
TRBJ1-1	.	TRBV7-9	.	CASSSGLAGRTEAFF	TGTGCCAGCAGCTCAGGACTCGCCGGGAGAACTGAAGCTTTCTTT
TRBJ1-1	.	TRBV6-5	.	CASRKQVNTEAFF	TGTGCCAGCAGGAAACAGGTTAACACTGAAGCTTTCTTT
TRBJ1-1	.	TRBV7-9	.	CASSSATGSVQNTEAFF	TGTGCCAGCAGCTCCGCGACAGGATCAGTTCAGAACACTGAAGCTTTCTTT
TRBJ1-1	.	TRBV6-6	.	CASVWVRDTEAFF	TGTGCCAGTGTGTGGGTGCGGGACACTGAAGCTTTCTTT
TRBJ1-3	.	TRBV5-4	.	CASSGEGAGNTIYF	TGTGCCAGCAGCGGAGAGGGGGCTGGAAACACCATATATTTT
TRBJ1-5	TRBD1	TRBV7-9	once	CASSIGGTGGQPQHF	TGTGCCAGCAGTATTGGGGGGACAGGGGGTCAGCCCCAGCATTTT
TRBJ1-1	.	TRBV15	.	CATSTRVHNTEAFF	TGTGCCACCAGCACCCGGGTCCACAACACTGAAGCTTTCTTT
TRBJ1-4	.	TRBV7-2	.	CASSRPGEKLFF	TGTGCCAGCAGCCGTCCGGGTGAAAAACTGTTTTTT
TRBJ1-2	TRBD1	TRBV4-3	once	CASSQRTGGLSYGYTF	TGCGCCAGCAGCCAAAGGACAGGCGGTTTGAGCTATGGCTACACCTTC
TRBJ1-5	.	TRBV29-1	.	CSVAPGGGPQHF	TGCAGCGTTGCACCAGGCGGAGGGCCCCAGCATTTT
TRBJ2-3	TRBD2	TRBV18	.	CASSPPRLADGKDTQYF	TGTGCCAGCTCACCACCGCGACTAGCGGATGGAAAAGATACGCAGTATTTT
TRBJ2-5	TRBD1	TRBV2	few	CASRDTGTGVGETQYF	TGTGCCAGCAGGGACACGGGAACAGGGGTTGGGGAGACCCAGTACTTC
TRBJ1-4	.	TRBV19	.	CASSLYSEGGEKLFF	TGTGCCAGTAGCCTATATTCCGAGGGAGGGGAAAAACTGTTTTTT
TRBJ1-2	.	TRBV2	few	CASSELSGASNYGYTF	TGTGCCAGCAGTGAATTGTCAGGGGCATCCAACTATGGCTACACCTTC
TRBJ1-3	.	TRBV2	.	CASSDSSGNTIYF	TGTGCCAGCAGTGATTCTTCTGGAAACACCATATATTTT